These 15 T cell receptor beta chains were all obtained from the same sample, sequenced in a study of shared clonotypes between healthy human individuals. The method was immunoSEQ multiplex PCR; TCRdb's version includes in-frame clones alone and lacks a portion of them. The sample carries fewer than 850,000 clones, approximately 79% recorded once. The specimen sequenced was memory CD4+ T cells sorted from blood. Subset in this sample: CD45RA-negative fraction. These receptors were taken from a woman aged 25 to 39 in good health.

The V gene is TRBV30, the J gene TRBJ2-5; 7 positions match TRBD2. There are 15 residues in the CDR3. Trimming cost V 4 bases and J 0 bases; bases outside gene matches: 8. Per the germline V gene, CDR1 is GTSNPN and CDR2 is SVGIG (reference sequence). The CDR3 DNA follows: TGTGCCTGGACCACCGTGGGGGGGTACCAAGAGACCCAGTACTTC. It specifies CAWTTVGGYQETQYF.

V is TRBV30 and J is TRBJ1-1; tentatively, D is TRBD1 (6 bases). Germline CDR1 reads GTSNPN; CDR2 reads SVGIG (reference sequence). CDR3 size: 11 residues. V was clipped by 4 bases and J by 11 bases, with 14 bases between them. The CDR3 sequence is CAWNGKGVAFF. CDR3 DNA sequence: TGTGCCTGGAACGGAAAGGGGGTGGCTTTCTTT.

The rearrangement links TRBV11-2 to TRBJ1-4; possibly TRBD1 for D (5 bases). V lost 5 bases and J lost 6, with 19 bases in between. From germline, CDR1 is SGHAT and CDR2 FQNNGV. The CDR3 covers 16 residues. CDR3 sequence: CASSREGSTGDEKLFF. The CDR3, as DNA: TGTGCCAGCAGCCGCGAGGGCAGCACGGGGGATGAAAAACTGTTTTTT.

The rearrangement links TRBV6-4 to TRBJ2-1, with 9 bases fitting TRBD2. Germline assignment: CDR1 MRHNA and CDR2 SNTAGT. The CDR3 loop spans 16 amino acids. Unmatched junction bases numbered 7, after V lost 1 base and J lost 6 bases. CDR3 in amino acids: CASSDCSGRYCNEQFF. The CDR3 DNA reads TGTGCCAGCAGTGACTGTAGCGGGAGATATTGCAATGAGCAGTTCTTC.

V gene TRBV15 combines with J gene TRBJ1-1, with a tentative D call TRBD1 (6 bases). This CDR3 has 14 residues. V shed 0 bases and J shed 7 bases, with 12 bases lying between them. Germline CDR1 and CDR2: LNHNV and YYDKDF (reference sequence). In DNA, the CDR3 is TGTGCCACCAGCAGAGAAAGGGGGGCGAGTGAAGCTTTCTTT. It codes for CATSRERGASEAFF. Variable domain in full (rest from reference TRBV15 and TRBJ1-1): DAMVIQNPRYQVTQFGKPVTLSCSQTLNHNVMYWYQQKSSQAPKLLFHYYDKDFNNEADTPDNFQSRRPNTSFCFLDIRSPGLGDTAMYLCATSRERGASEAFFGQGTRLTVV.

V is TRBV18 and J is TRBJ2-1; the D is unclear. The germline V gene encodes CDR1 KGHSH and CDR2 LQKENI. Trimming shortened V by 3 bases and J by 4 bases, and 7 bases separated the two germline ends. There are 13 residues in the CDR3. The CDR3 sequence: CASSPSTYNEQFF. In DNA, the CDR3 is TGTGCCAGCTCACCGTCCACATACAATGAGCAGTTCTTC.

The chain has TRBV11-2 and TRBJ2-2, with D possibly TRBD1 on 5 matching bases. With 1 base removed from V and 3 bases from J, the gap between germline ends came to 15 bases. The germline gives CDR1 SGHAT, CDR2 FQNNGV. The CDR3 covers 17 residues. The CDR3 region is CASSLGWGKGDTGELFF. CDR3 sequence (DNA): TGTGCCAGCAGCTTAGGCTGGGGAAAAGGGGACACCGGGGAGCTGTTTTTT.

In DNA, the CDR3 is TGTGCCAGCTCACCCGTTAGTGGGAGTTCCGGAGATACGCAGTATTTT. It is translated as CASSPVSGSSGDTQYF. The rearrangement uses TRBV18 and TRBJ2-3, with a weak D call TRBD2 (5 bases). The CDR3 is 16 amino acids. Trimming shortened V by 3 bases and J by 5 bases, and 18 bases separated the two germline ends. CDR1 KGHSH and CDR2 LQKENI come from the germline V gene.

V usage is TRBV18 and J usage is TRBJ1-4; D is uncertain. The V gene lost 2 bases and the J gene lost 6 bases, with 7 bases spanning the gap. CDR1 is KGHSH and CDR2 is LQKENI in the germline V gene. The CDR3 loop spans 13 amino acids. In nucleotides, the CDR3 is TGTGCCAGCTCACCATTGGAAGATGAAAAACTGTTTTTT. It specifies CASSPLEDEKLFF.

The chain recombines TRBV4-1 with TRBJ2-1; 9 nucleotides line up with TRBD1. Trimming removed 1 base from V and 7 bases from J; junction bases left unmatched: 11. There are 17 residues in the CDR3. Looked up from germline, CDR1 is MGHRA and CDR2 is YSYEKL. CDR3: CASSQAWGTGSWNEQFF. The CDR3 DNA reads as TGCGCCAGCAGCCAAGCTTGGGGGACAGGGTCCTGGAATGAGCAGTTCTTC.

This chain links TRBV7-2 with TRBJ2-2; a possible D gene is TRBD2 (5 bases). V was clipped by 0 bases and J by 6 bases, with 11 bases between them. This CDR3 is built from 15 residues. CDR1 and CDR2 (germline): SGHTA, FQGNSA. CDR3 loop: CASSLAGDGSGELFF. CDR3 in DNA: TGTGCCAGCAGCTTAGCCGGGGATGGGTCCGGGGAGCTGTTTTTT.

The chain is built from TRBV6-5 and TRBJ1-1; a possible D gene is TRBD1 (6 bases). V dropped 8 bases and J dropped 11 bases, with 15 bases sitting between them. Germline V lookup: CDR1 MNHEY, CDR2 SVGAGI. CDR3 length: 11 residues. The CDR3 region has the DNA TGTGCCAGCTCCGAAGCAGGGGCGGCTTTCTTT. Amino acid sequence: CASSEAGAAFF.

V usage is TRBV27 and J usage is TRBJ2-7, with TRBD2 identical over 14 bases. This CDR3 has 15 residues. J gave up 3 bases and V 2 bases, and 0 bases lay outside the gene matches. Germline CDR1 MNHEY, CDR2 SMNVEV (reference sequence). The chain's CDR3 is CASSLGTSGSYEQYF. Written as DNA, the CDR3 is TGTGCCAGCAGTTTAGGGACTAGCGGGAGCTACGAGCAGTACTTC.

The V gene is TRBV9, the J gene TRBJ1-1, with D uncertain. This CDR3 has 14 residues. The V end lost 4 bases, the J end lost 0 bases, and 10 bases lay between the germline ends. CDR1 SGDLS and CDR2 YYNGEE come from the germline V gene. CDR3 bases: TGTGCCAGCAGCAGCCGGCTAGTGAACACTGAAGCTTTCTTT. It is translated as CASSSRLVNTEAFF.

V gene TRBV7-9 combines with J gene TRBJ2-5; D uncertain. The CDR3 sequence is 13 residues long. The ends were cut back, 1 base at V and 5 bases at J, with 8 bases in the middle. Germline CDR1 reads SEHNR; CDR2 reads FQNEAQ (reference sequence). CDR3: CASSLGAGETQYF. The CDR3 DNA follows: TGTGCCAGCAGCTTAGGGGCTGGTGAGACCCAGTACTTC.